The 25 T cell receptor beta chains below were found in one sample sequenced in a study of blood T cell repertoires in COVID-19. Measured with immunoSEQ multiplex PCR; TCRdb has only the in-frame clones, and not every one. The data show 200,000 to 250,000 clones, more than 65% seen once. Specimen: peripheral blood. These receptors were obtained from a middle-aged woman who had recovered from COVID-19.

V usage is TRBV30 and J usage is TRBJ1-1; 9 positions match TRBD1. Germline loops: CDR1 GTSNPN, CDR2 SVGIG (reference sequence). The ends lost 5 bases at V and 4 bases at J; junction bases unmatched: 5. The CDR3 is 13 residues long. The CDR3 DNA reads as TGTGCCTGGCACAGGGGGCAGGGCACTGAAGCTTTCTTT. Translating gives CAWHRGQGTEAFF.

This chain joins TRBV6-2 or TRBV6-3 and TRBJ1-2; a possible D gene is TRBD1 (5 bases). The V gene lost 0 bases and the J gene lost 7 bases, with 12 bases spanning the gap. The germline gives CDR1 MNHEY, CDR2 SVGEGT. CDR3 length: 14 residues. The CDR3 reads CASSYSGVFGGYTF. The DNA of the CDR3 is TGTGCCAGCAGTTACTCAGGGGTCTTCGGTGGCTACACCTTC.

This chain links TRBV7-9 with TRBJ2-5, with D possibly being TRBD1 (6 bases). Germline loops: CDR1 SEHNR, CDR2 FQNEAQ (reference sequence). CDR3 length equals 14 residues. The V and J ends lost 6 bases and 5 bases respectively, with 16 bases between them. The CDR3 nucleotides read TGTGCCAGCAGGCAAGATGGGGGCGCGGAGACCCAGTACTTC. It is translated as CASRQDGGAETQYF.

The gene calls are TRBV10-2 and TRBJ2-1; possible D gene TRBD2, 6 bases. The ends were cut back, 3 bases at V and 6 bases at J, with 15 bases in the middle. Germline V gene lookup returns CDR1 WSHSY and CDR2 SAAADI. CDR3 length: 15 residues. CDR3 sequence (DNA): TGCGCCAGCAGTGACTTTGATGGGGGAGGCAATGAGCAGTTCTTC. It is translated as CASSDFDGGGNEQFF.

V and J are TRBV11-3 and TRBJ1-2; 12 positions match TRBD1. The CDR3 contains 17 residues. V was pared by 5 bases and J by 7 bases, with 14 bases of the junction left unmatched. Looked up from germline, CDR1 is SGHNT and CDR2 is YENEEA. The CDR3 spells CASSPQGQGATIGGYTF. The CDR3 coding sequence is TGTGCCAGCAGCCCCCAGGGACAGGGGGCTACGATCGGTGGCTACACCTTC.

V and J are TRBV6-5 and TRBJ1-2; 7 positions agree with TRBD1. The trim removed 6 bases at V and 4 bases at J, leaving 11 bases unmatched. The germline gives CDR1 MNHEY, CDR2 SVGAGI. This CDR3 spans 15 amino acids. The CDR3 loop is CASSPSGGISYGYTF. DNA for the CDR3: TGTGCCAGCAGCCCATCAGGGGGGATTAGCTATGGCTACACCTTC.

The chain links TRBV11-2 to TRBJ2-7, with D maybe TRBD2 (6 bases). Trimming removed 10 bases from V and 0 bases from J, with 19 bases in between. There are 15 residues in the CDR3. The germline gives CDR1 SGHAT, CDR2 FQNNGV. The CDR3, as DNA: TGTGCCACCCCCGGAGGGGCAGGGAGCTCCTACGAGCAGTACTTC. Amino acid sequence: CATPGGAGSSYEQYF.

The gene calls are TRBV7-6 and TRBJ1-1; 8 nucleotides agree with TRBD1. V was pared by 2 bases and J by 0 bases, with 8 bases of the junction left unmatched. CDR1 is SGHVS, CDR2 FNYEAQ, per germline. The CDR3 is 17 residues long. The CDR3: CASSLSPGQGLNTEAFF. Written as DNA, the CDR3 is TGTGCCAGCAGCTTAAGCCCCGGACAGGGCTTGAACACTGAAGCTTTCTTT.

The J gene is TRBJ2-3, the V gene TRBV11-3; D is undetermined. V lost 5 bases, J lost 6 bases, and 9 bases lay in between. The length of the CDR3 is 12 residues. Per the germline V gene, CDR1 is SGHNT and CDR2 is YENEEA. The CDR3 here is CASSLGWDTQYF. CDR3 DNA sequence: TGTGCCAGCAGCCTCGGGTGGGATACGCAGTATTTT. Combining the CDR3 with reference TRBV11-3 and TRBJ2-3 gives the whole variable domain EAGVVQSPRYKIIEKKQPVAFWCNPISGHNTLYWYLQNLGQGPELLIRYENEEAVDDSQLPKDRFSAERLKGVDSTLKIQPAELGDSAVYLCASSLGWDTQYFGPGTRLTVL.

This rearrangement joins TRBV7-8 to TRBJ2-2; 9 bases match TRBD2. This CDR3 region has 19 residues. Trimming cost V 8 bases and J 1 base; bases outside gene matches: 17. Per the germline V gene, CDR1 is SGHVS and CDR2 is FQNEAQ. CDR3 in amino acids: CASRRGVAGAIQNTGELFF. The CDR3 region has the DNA TGTGCCAGCCGCAGGGGAGTAGCGGGGGCCATTCAGAACACCGGGGAGCTGTTTTTT. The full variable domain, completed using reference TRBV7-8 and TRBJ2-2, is GAGVSQSPRYKVAKRGQDVALRCDPISGHVSLFWYQQALGQGPEFLTYFQNEAQLDKSGLPSDRFFAERPEGSVSTLKIQRTQQEDSAVYLCASRRGVAGAIQNTGELFFGEGSRLTVL.

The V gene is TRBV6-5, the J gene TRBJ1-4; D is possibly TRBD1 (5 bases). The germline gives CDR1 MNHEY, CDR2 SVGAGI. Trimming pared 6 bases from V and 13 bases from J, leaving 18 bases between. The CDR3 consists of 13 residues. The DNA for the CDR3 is TGTGCCAGCAGCTCTTTCGGGGGAGGTTCACTGTTTTTT. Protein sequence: CASSSFGGGSLFF.

CDR3 in amino acids: CASSLVGGRAFF. CDR3 in DNA: TGTGCCAGCAGCTTAGTGGGGGGGCGTGCTTTCTTT. V is TRBV11-3 and J is TRBJ1-1; weak D call: TRBD1 (6 bases). Deletions cut 1 base from V and 11 bases from J, with 11 bases between. The CDR3 covers 12 residues. Germline V lookup: CDR1 SGHNT, CDR2 YENEEA.

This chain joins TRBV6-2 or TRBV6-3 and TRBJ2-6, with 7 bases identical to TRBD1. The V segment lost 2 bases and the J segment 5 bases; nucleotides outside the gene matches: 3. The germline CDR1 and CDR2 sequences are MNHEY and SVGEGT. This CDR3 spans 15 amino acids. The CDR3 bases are TGTGCCAGCAGTTACAGGGGGCTCTGGGCCAACGTCCTGACTTTC. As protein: CASSYRGLWANVLTF.

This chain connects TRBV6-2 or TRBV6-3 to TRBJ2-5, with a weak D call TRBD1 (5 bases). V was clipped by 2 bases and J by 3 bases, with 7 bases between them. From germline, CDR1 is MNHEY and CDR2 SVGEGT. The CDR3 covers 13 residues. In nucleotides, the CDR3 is TGTGCCAGCAGTTACGGACAAAAAGAGACCCAGTACTTC. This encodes CASSYGQKETQYF.

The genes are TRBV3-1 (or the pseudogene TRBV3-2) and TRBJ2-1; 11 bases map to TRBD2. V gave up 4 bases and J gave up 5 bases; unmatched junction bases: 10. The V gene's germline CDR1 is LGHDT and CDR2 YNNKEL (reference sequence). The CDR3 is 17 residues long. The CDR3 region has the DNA TGTGCCAGCAGCCCTGGGGCTAGCGGGGGGCCACACAATGAGCAGTTCTTC. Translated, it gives CASSPGASGGPHNEQFF.

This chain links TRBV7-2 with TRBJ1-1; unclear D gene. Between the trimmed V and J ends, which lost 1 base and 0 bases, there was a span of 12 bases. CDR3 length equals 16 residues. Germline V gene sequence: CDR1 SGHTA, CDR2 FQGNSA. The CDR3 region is CASSLVGRGLNTEAFF. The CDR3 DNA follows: TGTGCCAGCAGCTTAGTTGGCCGGGGATTGAACACTGAAGCTTTCTTT.

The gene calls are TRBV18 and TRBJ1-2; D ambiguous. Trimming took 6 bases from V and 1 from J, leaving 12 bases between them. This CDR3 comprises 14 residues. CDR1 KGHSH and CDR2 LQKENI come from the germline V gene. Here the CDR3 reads CASSPTRDNYGYTF. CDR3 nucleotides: TGTGCCAGCTCCCCTACCCGGGATAACTATGGCTACACCTTC.

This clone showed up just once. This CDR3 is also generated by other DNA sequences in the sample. The CDR3 DNA reads TGCGCCAGCAGCTTCCAGGGTGAAGAGACCCAGTACTTC. This encodes CASSFQGEETQYF. The chain employs TRBV5-1 and TRBJ2-5; weak D call: TRBD1 (5 bases). Germline V gene lookup returns CDR1 SGHRS and CDR2 YFSETQ. The CDR3 is made up of 13 amino acids. Trimming stripped 2 bases from V and 3 bases from J, with 8 bases between.

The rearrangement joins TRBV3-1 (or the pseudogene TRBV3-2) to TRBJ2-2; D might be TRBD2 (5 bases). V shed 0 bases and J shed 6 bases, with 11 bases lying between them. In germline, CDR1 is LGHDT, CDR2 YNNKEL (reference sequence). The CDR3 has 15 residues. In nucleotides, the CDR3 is TGTGCCAGCAGCCAAGAATTATTCGGGGCCGGGGAGCTGTTTTTT. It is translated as CASSQELFGAGELFF.

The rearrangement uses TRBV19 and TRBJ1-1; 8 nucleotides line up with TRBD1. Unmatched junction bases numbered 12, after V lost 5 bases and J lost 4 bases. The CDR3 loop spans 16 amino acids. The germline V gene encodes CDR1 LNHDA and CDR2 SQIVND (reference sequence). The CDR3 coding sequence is TGTGCCAGTAGTCTTAGATCTGGACAGGGCCGCACTGAAGCTTTCTTT. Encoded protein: CASSLRSGQGRTEAFF.

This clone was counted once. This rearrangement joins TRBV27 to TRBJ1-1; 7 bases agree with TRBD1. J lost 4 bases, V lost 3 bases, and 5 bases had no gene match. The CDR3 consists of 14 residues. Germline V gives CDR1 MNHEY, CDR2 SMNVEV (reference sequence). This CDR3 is CASSFRTGSTEAFF. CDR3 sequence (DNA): TGTGCCAGCAGTTTTAGGACAGGCTCCACTGAAGCTTTCTTT.

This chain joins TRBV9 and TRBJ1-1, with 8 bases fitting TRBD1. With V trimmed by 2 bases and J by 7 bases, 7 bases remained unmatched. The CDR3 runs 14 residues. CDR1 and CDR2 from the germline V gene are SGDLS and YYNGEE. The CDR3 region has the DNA TGTGCCAGCAGCGTGAGCCAGGGGGCGGGTGAAGCTTTCTTT. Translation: CASSVSQGAGEAFF.

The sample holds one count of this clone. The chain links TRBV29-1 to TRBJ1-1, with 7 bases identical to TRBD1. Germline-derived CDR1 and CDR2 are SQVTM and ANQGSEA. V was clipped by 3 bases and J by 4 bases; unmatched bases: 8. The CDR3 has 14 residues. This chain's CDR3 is CSVDLDRAATEAFF. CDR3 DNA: TGCAGCGTTGACCTAGACAGGGCCGCCACTGAAGCTTTCTTT.

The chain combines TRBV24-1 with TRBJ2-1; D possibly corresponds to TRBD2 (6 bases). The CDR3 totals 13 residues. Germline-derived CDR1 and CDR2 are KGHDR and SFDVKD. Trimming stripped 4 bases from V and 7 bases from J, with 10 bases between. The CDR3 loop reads CATSDPGLNEQFF. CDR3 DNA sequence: TGTGCCACCAGTGACCCGGGACTTAATGAGCAGTTCTTC.

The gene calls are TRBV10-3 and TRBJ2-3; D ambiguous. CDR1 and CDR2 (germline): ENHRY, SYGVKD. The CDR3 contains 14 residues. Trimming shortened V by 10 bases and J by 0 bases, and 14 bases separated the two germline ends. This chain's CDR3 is CATTPGYSTDTQYF. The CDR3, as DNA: TGTGCCACCACCCCAGGATATAGCACAGATACGCAGTATTTT.